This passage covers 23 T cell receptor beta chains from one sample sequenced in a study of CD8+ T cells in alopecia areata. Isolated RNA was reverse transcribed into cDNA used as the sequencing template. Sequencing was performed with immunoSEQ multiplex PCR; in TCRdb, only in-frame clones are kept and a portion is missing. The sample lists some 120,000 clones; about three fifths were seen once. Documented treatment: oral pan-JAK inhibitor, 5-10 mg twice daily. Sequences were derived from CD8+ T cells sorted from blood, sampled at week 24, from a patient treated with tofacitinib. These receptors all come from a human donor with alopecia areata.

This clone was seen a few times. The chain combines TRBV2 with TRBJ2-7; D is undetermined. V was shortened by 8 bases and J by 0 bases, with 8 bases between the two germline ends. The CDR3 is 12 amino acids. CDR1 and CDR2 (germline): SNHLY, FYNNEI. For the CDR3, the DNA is TGTGCCAGCCGATCCATCTCCTACGAGCAGTACTTC. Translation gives CASRSISYEQYF.

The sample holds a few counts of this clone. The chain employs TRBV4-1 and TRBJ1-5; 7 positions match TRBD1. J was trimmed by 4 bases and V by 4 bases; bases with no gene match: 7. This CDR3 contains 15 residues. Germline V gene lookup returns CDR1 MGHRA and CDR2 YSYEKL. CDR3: CASSLSRGTNQPQHF. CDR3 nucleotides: TGCGCCAGCAGCCTCTCCAGGGGGACTAATCAGCCCCAGCATTTT.

The CDR3 here is CASSFRRDTQYF. CDR3 DNA sequence: TGTGCCAGCAGTTTCAGACGGGATACGCAGTATTTT. The J gene is TRBJ2-3, the V gene TRBV27, with D hard to call. In germline, CDR1 is MNHEY, CDR2 SMNVEV (reference sequence). This CDR3 is built from 12 residues. V was clipped by 3 bases and J by 6 bases, with 7 bases between them.

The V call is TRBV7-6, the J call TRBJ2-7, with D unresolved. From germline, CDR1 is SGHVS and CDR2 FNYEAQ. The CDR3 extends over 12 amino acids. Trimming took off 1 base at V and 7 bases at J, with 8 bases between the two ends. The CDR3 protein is CASSLGGREQYF. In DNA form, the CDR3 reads TGTGCCAGCAGCTTAGGGGGAAGGGAGCAGTACTTC.

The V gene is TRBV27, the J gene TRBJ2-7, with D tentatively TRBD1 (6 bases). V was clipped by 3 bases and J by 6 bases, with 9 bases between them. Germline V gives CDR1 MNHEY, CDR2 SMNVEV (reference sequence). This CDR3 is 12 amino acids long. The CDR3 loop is CASSFQGSEQYF. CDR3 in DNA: TGTGCCAGCAGTTTCCAGGGGAGCGAGCAGTACTTC.

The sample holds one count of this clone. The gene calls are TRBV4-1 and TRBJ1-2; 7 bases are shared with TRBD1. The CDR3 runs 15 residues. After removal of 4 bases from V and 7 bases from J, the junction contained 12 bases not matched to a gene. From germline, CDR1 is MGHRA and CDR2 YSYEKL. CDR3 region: CASSRAEGGAFGYTF. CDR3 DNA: TGCGCCAGCAGCCGGGCGGAAGGGGGCGCGTTTGGCTACACCTTC.

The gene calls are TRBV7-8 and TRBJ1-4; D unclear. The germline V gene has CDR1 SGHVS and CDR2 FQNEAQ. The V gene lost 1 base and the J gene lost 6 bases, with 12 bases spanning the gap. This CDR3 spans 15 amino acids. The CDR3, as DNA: TGTGCCAGCAGCTTAGGCCACACAATGTATGAAAAACTGTTTTTT. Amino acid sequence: CASSLGHTMYEKLFF.

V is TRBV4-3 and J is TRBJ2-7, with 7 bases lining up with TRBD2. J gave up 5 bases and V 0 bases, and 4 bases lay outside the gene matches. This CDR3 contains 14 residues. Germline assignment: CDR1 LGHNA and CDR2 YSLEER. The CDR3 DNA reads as TGCGCCAGCAGCCAAGATGGGGGGGTGGACGAGCAGTACTTC. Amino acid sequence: CASSQDGGVDEQYF.

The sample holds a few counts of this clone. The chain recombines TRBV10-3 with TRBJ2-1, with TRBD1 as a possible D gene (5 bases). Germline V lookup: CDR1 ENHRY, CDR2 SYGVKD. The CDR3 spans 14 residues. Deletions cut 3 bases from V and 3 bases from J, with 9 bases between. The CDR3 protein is CAISEGQGYNEQFF. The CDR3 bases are TGTGCCATCAGTGAAGGGCAGGGCTACAATGAGCAGTTCTTC.

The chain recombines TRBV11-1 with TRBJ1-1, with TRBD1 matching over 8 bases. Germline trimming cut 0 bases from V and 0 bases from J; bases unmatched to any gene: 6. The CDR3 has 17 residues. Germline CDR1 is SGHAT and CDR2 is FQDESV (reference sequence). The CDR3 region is CASSLAYRTGLNTEAFF. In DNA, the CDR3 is TGTGCCAGCAGCTTAGCATACAGGACAGGGCTGAACACTGAAGCTTTCTTT.

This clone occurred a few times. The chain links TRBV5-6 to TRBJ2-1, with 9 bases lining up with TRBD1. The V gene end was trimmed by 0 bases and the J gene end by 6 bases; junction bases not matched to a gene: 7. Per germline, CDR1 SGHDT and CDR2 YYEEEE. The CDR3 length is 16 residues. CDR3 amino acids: CASSLDPGQGINEQFF. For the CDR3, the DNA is TGTGCCAGCAGCTTGGATCCGGGACAGGGAATCAATGAGCAGTTCTTC.

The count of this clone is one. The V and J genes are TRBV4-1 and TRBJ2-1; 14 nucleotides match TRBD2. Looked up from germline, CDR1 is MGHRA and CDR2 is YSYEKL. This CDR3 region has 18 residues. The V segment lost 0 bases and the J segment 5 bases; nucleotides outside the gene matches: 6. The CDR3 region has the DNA TGCGCCAGCAGCCAAGAAGGGGGACTAGCGGGGGCCGACAATGAGCAGTTCTTC. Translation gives CASSQEGGLAGADNEQFF.

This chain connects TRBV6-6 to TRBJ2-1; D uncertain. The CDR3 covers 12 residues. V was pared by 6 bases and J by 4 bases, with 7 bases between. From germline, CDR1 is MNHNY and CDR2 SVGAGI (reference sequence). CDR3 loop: CASRKLYNEQFF. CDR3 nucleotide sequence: TGTGCCAGCAGAAAACTATACAATGAGCAGTTCTTC.

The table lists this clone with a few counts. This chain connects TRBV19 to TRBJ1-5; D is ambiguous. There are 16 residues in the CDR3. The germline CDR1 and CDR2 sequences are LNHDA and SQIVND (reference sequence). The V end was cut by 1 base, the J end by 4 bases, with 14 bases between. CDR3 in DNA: TGTGCCAGTAGTATAGCTAAATCTTACCCTAATCAGCCCCAGCATTTT. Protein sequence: CASSIAKSYPNQPQHF. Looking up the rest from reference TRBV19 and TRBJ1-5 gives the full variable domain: DGGITQSPKYLFRKEGQNVTLSCEQNLNHDAMYWYRQDPGQGLRLIYYSQIVNDFQKGDIAEGYSVSREKKESFPLTVTSAQKNPTAFYLCASSIAKSYPNQPQHFGDGTRLSIL.

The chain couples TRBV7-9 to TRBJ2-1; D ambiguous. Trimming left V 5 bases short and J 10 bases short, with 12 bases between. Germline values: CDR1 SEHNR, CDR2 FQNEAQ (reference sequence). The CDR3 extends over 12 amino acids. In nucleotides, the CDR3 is TGTGCCAGCAGCCCCACGGGCACCGAGCAGTTCTTC. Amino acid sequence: CASSPTGTEQFF.

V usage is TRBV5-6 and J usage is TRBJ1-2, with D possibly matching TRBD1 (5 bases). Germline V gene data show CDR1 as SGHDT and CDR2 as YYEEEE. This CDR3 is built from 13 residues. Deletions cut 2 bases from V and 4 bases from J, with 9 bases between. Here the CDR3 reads CASSFDSFYGYTF. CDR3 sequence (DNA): TGTGCCAGCAGCTTTGACAGCTTCTATGGCTACACCTTC.

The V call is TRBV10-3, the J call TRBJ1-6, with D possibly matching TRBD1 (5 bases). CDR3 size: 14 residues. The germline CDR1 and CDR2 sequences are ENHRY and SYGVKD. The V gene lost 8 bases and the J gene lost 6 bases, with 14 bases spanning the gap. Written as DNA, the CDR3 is TGTGCCATCTCCTCCCCAGGGACTAATTCACCCCTCCACTTT. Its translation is CAISSPGTNSPLHF.

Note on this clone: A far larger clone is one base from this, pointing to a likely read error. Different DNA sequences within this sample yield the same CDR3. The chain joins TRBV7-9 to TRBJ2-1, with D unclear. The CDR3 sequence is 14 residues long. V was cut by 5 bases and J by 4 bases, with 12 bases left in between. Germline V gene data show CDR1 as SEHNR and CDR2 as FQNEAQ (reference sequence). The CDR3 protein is CASSQRSGYNEQFF. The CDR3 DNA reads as TGTGCCAGCAGCCAAAGATCGGGTTACAATGAGCAGTTCTTC.

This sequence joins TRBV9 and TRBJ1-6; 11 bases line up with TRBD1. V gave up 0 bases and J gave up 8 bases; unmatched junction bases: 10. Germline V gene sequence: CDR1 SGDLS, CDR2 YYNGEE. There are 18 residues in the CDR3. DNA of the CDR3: TGTGCCAGCAGCGTAGAAGAGGACAGGGGGCGAGATGATTCACCCCTCCACTTT. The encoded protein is CASSVEEDRGRDDSPLHF.

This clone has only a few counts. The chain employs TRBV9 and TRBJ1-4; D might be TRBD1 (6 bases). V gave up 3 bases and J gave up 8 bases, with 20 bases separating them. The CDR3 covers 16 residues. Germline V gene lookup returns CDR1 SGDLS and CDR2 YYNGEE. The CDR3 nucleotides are TGTGCCAGCAGCGCGTCGGGGACACACCTTCGGGAAAAACTGTTTTTT. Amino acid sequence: CASSASGTHLREKLFF.

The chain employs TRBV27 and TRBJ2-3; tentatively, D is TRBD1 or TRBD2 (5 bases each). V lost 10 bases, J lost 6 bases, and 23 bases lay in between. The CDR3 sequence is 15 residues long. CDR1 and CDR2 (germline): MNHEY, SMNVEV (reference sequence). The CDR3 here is CATVGTAGSKDTQYF. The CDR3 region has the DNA TGTGCCACCGTGGGGACGGCAGGGAGTAAGGATACGCAGTATTTT.

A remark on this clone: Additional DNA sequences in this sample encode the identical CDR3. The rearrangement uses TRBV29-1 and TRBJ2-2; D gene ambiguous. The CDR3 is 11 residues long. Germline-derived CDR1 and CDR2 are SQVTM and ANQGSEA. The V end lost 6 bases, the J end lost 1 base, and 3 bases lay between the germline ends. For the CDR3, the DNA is TGCAGCGTCCTGAACACCGGGGAGCTGTTTTTT. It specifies CSVLNTGELFF.

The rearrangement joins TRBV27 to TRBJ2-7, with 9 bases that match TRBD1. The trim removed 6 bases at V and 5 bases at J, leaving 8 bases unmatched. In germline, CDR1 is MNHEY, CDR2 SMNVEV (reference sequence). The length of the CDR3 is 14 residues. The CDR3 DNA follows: TGTGCCAGCAGACGACAGGGGGATAGCGACGAGCAGTACTTC. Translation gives CASRRQGDSDEQYF.